This T cell receptor (beta chain) was found in a study of blood T cell repertoires in COVID-19. In germline, CDR1 is SGHRS, CDR2 YFSETQ. With V trimmed by 4 bases and J by 0 bases, 14 bases remained unmatched. There are 18 residues in the CDR3. Generated by immunoSEQ multiplex PCR, the TCRdb table keeps only in-frame clones and is missing some. The sample shows approximately 220,000 clones, 86% of them seen only once. This TCR was sampled from a man between 50 and 59 years old with acute or convalescent COVID-19. Sequenced input: peripheral blood. V gene TRBV5-1 combines with J gene TRBJ2-7; 9 nucleotides match TRBD2. CDR3 protein: CASSPGLALSTNSYEQYF. The CDR3 DNA sequence: TGCGCCAGCAGCCCGGGACTAGCTCTATCTACTAACTCCTACGAGCAGTACTTC. The variable domain in full, completed from reference TRBV5-1 and TRBJ2-7, reads KAGVTQTPRYLIKTRGQQVTLSCSPISGHRSVSWYQQTPGQGLQFLFEYFSETQRNKGNFPGRFSGRQFSNSRSEMNVSTLELGDSALYLCASSPGLALSTNSYEQYFGPGTRLTVT.